A selection of T cell receptor beta chains follows, all from one sample in a study of shared clonotypes between healthy human individuals. Generated by immunoSEQ multiplex PCR, the TCRdb table keeps only in-frame clones and is missing some. The sample yields some 2.4 million clones, 93% seen once. The specimen was naive CD4+ T cells from PBMCs. These receptors were collected from a young man in good health. Some clones in this sample may be carry-over from other donors' samples. Each CDR3 is given with its conserved first and last residue. D genes are given only for firm matches. Not every row has a clone size; where given, it reads once, few, many or a size class.

d_gene	v_gene	abundance	j_gene	CDR3aa	CDR3nt
-	TRBV2	-	TRBJ2-7	CASRRDYYEQYF	TGTGCCAGCCGACGAGATTACTACGAGCAGTACTTC
TRBD1	TRBV9	-	TRBJ1-1	CASSKTGQGGTEAFF	TGTGCCAGCAGCAAAACGGGACAGGGAGGCACTGAAGCTTTCTTT
-	TRBV15	-	TRBJ1-1	CATSRASGNTEAFF	TGTGCCACCAGCAGAGCTAGCGGGAACACTGAAGCTTTCTTT
-	TRBV19	-	TRBJ2-4	CASSTPRDNRGAKNIQYF	TGTGCCAGTAGTACGCCCCGGGACAATCGAGGGGCCAAAAACATTCAGTACTTC
-	TRBV4-3	-	TRBJ1-5	CASSHTAYSNQPQHF	TGCGCCAGCAGCCACACAGCTTATAGCAATCAGCCCCAGCATTTT
TRBD2	TRBV19	-	TRBJ2-2	CASSPQREAYNTGELFF	TGTGCCAGTAGTCCCCAGCGGGAGGCGTATAACACCGGGGAGCTGTTTTTT
-	TRBV29-1	-	TRBJ1-1	CSARARLQNTEAFF	TGCAGCGCCAGGGCCCGCCTCCAGAACACTGAAGCTTTCTTT
-	TRBV5-1	-	TRBJ2-3	CASSLELHSTDTQYF	TGCGCCAGCAGCTTGGAGCTACATAGCACAGATACGCAGTATTTT
-	TRBV5-5	once	TRBJ1-2	CASRTPKDYGYTF	TGTGCCAGCAGGACCCCCAAAGACTATGGCTACACCTTC
TRBD2	TRBV5-6	-	TRBJ2-7	CASSLRLAYEQYF	TGTGCCAGCAGCTTACGACTAGCATACGAGCAGTACTTC
-	TRBV10-3	-	TRBJ2-7	CAISRASSYEQYF	TGTGCCATCAGTAGGGCAAGCTCCTACGAGCAGTACTTC
-	TRBV5-4	-	TRBJ2-1	CASSLGAEQFF	TGTGCCAGCAGCCTGGGGGCTGAGCAGTTCTTC
-	TRBV28	-	TRBJ1-1	CASTKVGAPGGEAFF	TGTGCCAGCACTAAAGTGGGGGCGCCCGGCGGTGAAGCTTTCTTT
TRBD2	TRBV5-1	-	TRBJ2-1	CASRSLAGSYNEQFF	TGCGCCAGCAGGTCCTTAGCGGGATCCTACAATGAGCAGTTCTTC
-	TRBV28	-	TRBJ1-2	CASSLPRQADGSGF	TGTGCCAGCAGTTTACCCCGACAGGCGGACGGTTCAGGCTTC
-	TRBV4-2	once	TRBJ2-5	CASSQARRLGETQYF	TGTGCCAGCAGCCAAGCACGAAGATTGGGGGAGACCCAGTACTTC
-	TRBV5-1	-	TRBJ2-1	CASSPSGGLREQFF	TGCGCCAGCTCACCCTCGGGGGGCTTACGGGAGCAGTTCTTC
-	TRBV25-1	-	TRBJ2-1	CASSEYRGNYNEQFF	TGTGCCAGCAGTGAATATCGAGGGAACTACAATGAGCAGTTCTTC
-	TRBV10-3	-	TRBJ2-5	CAIRRDLNPQETQYF	TGTGCCATCCGAAGGGACCTCAACCCCCAAGAGACCCAGTACTTC
-	TRBV7-9	-	TRBJ1-2	CASSEGSYGYTF	TGTGCCAGCAGCGAGGGATCCTATGGCTACACCTTC
TRBD1	TRBV2	-	TRBJ2-3	CASSDRGPPDTQYF	TGTGCCAGCAGTGACAGGGGGCCACCAGATACGCAGTATTTT
-	TRBV6-5	-	TRBJ2-1	CASRKYNEQFF	TGTGCCAGCCGAAAATACAATGAGCAGTTCTTC
TRBD1	TRBV19	-	TRBJ1-5	CASSHRGAYQPQHF	TGTGCCAGTAGTCACAGGGGAGCGTATCAGCCCCAGCATTTT
TRBD2	TRBV4-1	-	TRBJ2-1	CASSQGTTRNYNEQFF	TGCGCCAGCAGCCAGGGGACTACCCGTAATTACAATGAGCAGTTCTTC
TRBD1	TRBV19	-	TRBJ2-1	CASSSRTGGRDEQFF	TGTGCCAGTAGTTCTCGGACAGGGGGTCGTGATGAGCAGTTCTTC
TRBD2	TRBV19	-	TRBJ2-1	CASTDGGLAYEQFF	TGTGCCAGTACAGATGGGGGACTAGCCTATGAGCAGTTCTTC
-	TRBV19	-	TRBJ1-4	CASSTTSTTNEKLFF	TGTGCCAGTAGTACGACTTCGACAACTAATGAAAAACTGTTTTTT